This TCR beta chain was sequenced for a study of cytomegalovirus exposure and HLA in healthy donors. Comment on this clone: Its antigen remains unknown.

General study points: Investigators reported 164 TCR beta chains as tied to cytomegalovirus. Sequencing depth roughly uniform across donors was assumed in presence/absence analyses.

The germline V gene has CDR1 LGHNA and CDR2 YNFKEQ. There are 16 residues in the CDR3. The J segment lost 2 bases and the V segment lost 4 bases, leaving 7 bases of the junction unmatched. Primers included in the PCR were 60 Vbeta and 13 Jbeta primers. Authors' analysis steps: A follow-up analysis tallied tens of millions of unique TCR beta chains, roughly 11 million shared. Data came from immunoSEQ multiplex PCR; TCRdb stores just in-frame clones and leaves some out. V, J and clone size derive from that table, while D and trimming were established from the DNA sequence. Its table records 150,000 to 200,000 clones.

The sequence was obtained from a woman aged 18 to 35 in good health and CMV-seropositive. The sample was PBMCs. This chain uses TRBV4-2 with TRBJ2-1, with 8 nucleotides matching TRBD2. The CDR3 region is CASSPSGSRAYNEQFF. The CDR3 coding sequence is TGTGCCAGCAGCCCCAGCGGGAGTAGGGCCTACAATGAGCAGTTCTTC.